The clone carrying this T cell receptor beta chain showed up just once. Its antigen is unidentified. The treatment is: approximately 18 received Ad26.COV2.S at low or high dose, single or two shots; five or six received placebo; per-sample allocation not given. Specimen acquisition occurred on day 63 following the initial vaccine or placebo injection. The individual, an adult aged 18-55 years, was a donor in Boston. The V and J ends lost 10 bases and 4 bases respectively, with 19 bases between them. The CDR3 extends over 14 amino acids. Germline CDR1 is LNHDA and CDR2 is SQIVND (reference sequence). These data come from a study of Ad26.COV2.S vaccination and SARS-CoV-2 variants. Study-wide results and caveats: While placebo recipients had lower spike-specific TCR breadth, vaccine recipients had more.

TCRdb's table, derived via immunoSEQ multiplex PCR, lists solely in-frame clones and lacks some. The table lists roughly 420,000 clones, 89% of them singletons, with approximately 2.5% in the top ten. The starting material was peripheral blood, obtained in a trial of Ad26.COV2.S vaccine versus placebo. The chain links TRBV19 to TRBJ1-2, with D uncertain. The receptor was isolated from a person aged 18-65 years who received the Ad26.COV2.S COVID-19 vaccine or a placebo. The CDR3, as DNA: TGTGCCACTAAACGAACCGGCGGGAGCTATGGCTACACCTTC. Protein: CATKRTGGSYGYTF.